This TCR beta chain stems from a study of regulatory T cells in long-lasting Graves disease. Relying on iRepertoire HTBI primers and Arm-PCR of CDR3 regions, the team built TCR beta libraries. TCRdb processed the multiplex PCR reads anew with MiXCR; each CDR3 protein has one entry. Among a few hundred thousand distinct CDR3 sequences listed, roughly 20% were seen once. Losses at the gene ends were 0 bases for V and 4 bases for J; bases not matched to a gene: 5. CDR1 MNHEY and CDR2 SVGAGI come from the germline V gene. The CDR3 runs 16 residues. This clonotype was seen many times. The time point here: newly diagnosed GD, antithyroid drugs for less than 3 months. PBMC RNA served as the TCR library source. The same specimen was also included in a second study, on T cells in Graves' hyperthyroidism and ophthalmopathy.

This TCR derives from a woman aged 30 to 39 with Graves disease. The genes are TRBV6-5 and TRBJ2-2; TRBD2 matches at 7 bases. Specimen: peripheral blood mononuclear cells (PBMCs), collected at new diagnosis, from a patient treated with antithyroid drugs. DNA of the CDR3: TGTGCCAGCAGTTACTCGAGGCTAGCGGCCACCGGGGAGCTGTTTTTT. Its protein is CASSYSRLAATGELFF.